The clone carrying this T cell receptor (beta chain) was seen a single time. Its cognate antigen is unknown. A read error may account for a junction end that differs from germline. These data originate in a study of cytomegalovirus exposure and HLA in healthy donors. Findings of the study overall: TCR beta V- and J-gene trimming was later associated with a missense DCLRE1C variant. Roughly uniform sequencing depth across donors was assumed, possibly incorrectly.

Germline V gene lookup returns CDR1 MDHEN and CDR2 SYDVKM. The CDR3 has 16 residues. The PCR employed 60 Vbeta primers together with 13 Jbeta primers. Profiled with immunoSEQ multiplex PCR; TCRdb holds only in-frame clones, not every one. This repertoire shows some 220,000 clones, about 80% found once; its top ten account for about 2.5%. Material: PBMCs. The TCR comes from a woman aged 60 to 75 in good health and CMV-seropositive. V gene TRBV28 combines with J gene TRBJ1-2, with 9 positions matching TRBD1. In nucleotides, the CDR3 is TGTGCCAGCACTTTAGGAGGGACAGGGCTTTTCAATGGCTACACCTTC. Translated, it gives CASTLGGTGLFNGYTF.